The clone carrying this TCR beta chain was counted only a few times. This specimen belongs to a study of blood T cells in healthy people across ages. Germline CDR1 SGDLS, CDR2 YYNGEE. V lost 1 base and J lost 0, with 2 bases in between. This CDR3 spans 14 amino acids. With a J-beta primer mix and a sample-barcoded 5' primer, a second PCR ran roughly 6 to 11 cycles. TCRdb reanalysed the 5' RACE reads using MiXCR and keeps one entry per CDR3 protein. The table lists 760,000 or so distinct CDR3 sequences, about 25% of them singletons, with just under 9.5% in the top ten. This sample was shared with a second study, whose subject was T cells of mothers and their children.

The sample consisted of blood. V is TRBV9 and J is TRBJ2-6; D not resolved. The receptor was derived from a boy younger than 18 in good health. The CDR3 loop reads CASSVRSGANVLTF. DNA for the CDR3: TGTGCCAGCAGCGTACGCTCTGGGGCCAACGTCCTGACTTTC.